The 9 T cell receptor beta chains below come from one sample, sequenced in a study of T cell responses to AZD1222 COVID-19 vaccine. This table comes from immunoSEQ multiplex PCR, and its TCRdb copy is limited to in-frame clones, with some not included. The sample shows under 170,000 clones, roughly 92% of them seen only once. Sequenced here: peripheral blood, sampled on day 0 of AZD1222 vaccination. The receptors were gathered from an adult in good health.

V usage is TRBV6-1 and J usage is TRBJ2-5; maybe TRBD2 (6 bases). The CDR3 runs to 15 residues. Trimming took 2 bases from V and 1 from J, leaving 11 bases between them. Germline CDR1 is MNHNS and CDR2 is SASEGT. The CDR3 nucleotides read TGTGCCAGCAGTGAAATAGCGGACACCCAAGAGACCCAGTACTTC. Its protein is CASSEIADTQETQYF.

This clone was recorded once. The CDR3 here is CASSEHGNTIYF. The CDR3 DNA sequence: TGTGCCAGCAGCGAACACGGAAACACCATATATTTT. V gene TRBV9 combines with J gene TRBJ1-3; no clear D gene. Trimming left V 3 bases short and J 4 bases short, with 5 bases between. Germline V gene sequence: CDR1 SGDLS, CDR2 YYNGEE. There are 12 residues in the CDR3.

The V gene is TRBV2, the J gene TRBJ1-5; TRBD1 is a possible D gene (6 bases). Germline CDR1 SNHLY, CDR2 FYNNEI. This CDR3 has 19 residues. The V gene lost 2 bases and the J gene lost 0 bases, with 20 bases spanning the gap. DNA of the CDR3: TGTGCCAGCAGTGAAAGCCCAGGGGTGACCTACTATAGCAATCAGCCCCAGCATTTT. It encodes CASSESPGVTYYSNQPQHF.

The rearrangement uses TRBV15 and TRBJ1-1; 8 positions agree with TRBD1. Trimming cost V 0 bases and J 5 bases; bases outside gene matches: 11. This CDR3 comprises 17 residues. CDR1 is LNHNV, CDR2 YYDKDF, per germline (reference sequence). The CDR3 loop reads CATSRDFDRGRVTEAFF. CDR3 DNA sequence: TGTGCCACCAGCAGAGATTTTGACAGGGGTCGAGTTACTGAAGCTTTCTTT.

The rearrangement links TRBV3-1 (or the pseudogene TRBV3-2) to TRBJ1-2; D gene unclear. This CDR3 spans 15 amino acids. Germline values: CDR1 LGHDT, CDR2 YNNKEL (reference sequence). Trimming removed 4 bases from V and 0 bases from J, with 12 bases in between. The CDR3 DNA is TGTGCCAGCAGCCGCCGGGAGCCTACTAACTATGGCTACACCTTC. This translates into CASSRREPTNYGYTF.

The chain uses TRBV18 and TRBJ1-2; weak D call: TRBD1 (6 bases). V was pared by 0 bases and J by 4 bases, with 15 bases between. The CDR3 runs 16 residues. CDR1 is KGHSH and CDR2 is LQKENI in the germline V gene. The CDR3 loop reads CASSPPRQEQSYGYTF. CDR3 DNA sequence: TGTGCCAGCTCACCACCGAGACAGGAGCAGTCCTATGGCTACACCTTC.

This clone was seen once. The chain couples TRBV5-4 to TRBJ1-4; D unresolved. CDR1 is SGHNT, CDR2 YYREEE, per germline (reference sequence). V was pared by 4 bases and J by 8 bases, with 12 bases between. The CDR3 has 13 residues. This CDR3 reads CASSPGEEEKLFF. The DNA for the CDR3 is TGTGCCAGCAGCCCCGGGGAGGAGGAAAAACTGTTTTTT.

This clone came up a few times. The V and J genes are TRBV27 and TRBJ1-2, with 10 bases identical to TRBD1. V gave up 3 bases and J gave up 4 bases; unmatched junction bases: 5. Germline loops: CDR1 MNHEY, CDR2 SMNVEV (reference sequence). This CDR3 spans 15 amino acids. The CDR3 reads CASSFKWTGGYGYTF. Here the CDR3 DNA reads TGTGCCAGCAGTTTTAAATGGACAGGGGGCTATGGCTACACCTTC.

This chain joins TRBV4-1 and TRBJ2-1; TRBD2 is a possible D gene (6 bases). The germline V gene has CDR1 MGHRA and CDR2 YSYEKL. Trimming removed 6 bases from V and 0 bases from J, with 15 bases in between. The CDR3 sequence is 16 residues long. The CDR3 region has the DNA TGCGCCAGCAGTTATCCCGGGACTTCCTCCTACAATGAGCAGTTCTTC. It yields the protein CASSYPGTSSYNEQFF.